The 15 T cell receptor beta chains in this list originate from one sample, sequenced in a study of cytomegalovirus exposure and HLA in healthy donors. With 60 Vbeta and 13 Jbeta primers, the PCR was carried out. The data were produced by immunoSEQ multiplex PCR, yet TCRdb's version contains in-frame clones alone and is incomplete. The repertoire has around 190,000 clones, roughly four fifths of them found once; the top ten carry 3% to 4%. Sequenced material: PBMCs. The receptors were gathered from a woman aged 25 to 45 in good health and CMV-seropositive.

The chain uses TRBV14 and TRBJ2-4; the match to TRBD2 covers 12 bases. After removal of 4 bases from V and 8 bases from J, the junction contained 6 bases not matched to a gene. Looked up from germline, CDR1 is SGHDN and CDR2 is FVKESK. This CDR3 is 15 amino acids long. CDR3 loop: CASSPFTSGGHIQYF. The CDR3 DNA follows: TGTGCCAGCAGCCCATTCACTAGCGGGGGGCACATTCAGTACTTC.

The chain couples TRBV6-1 to TRBJ2-7, with 9 positions matching TRBD1. Per the germline V gene, CDR1 is MNHNS and CDR2 is SASEGT. The CDR3 runs 15 residues. The trim removed 5 bases at V and 5 bases at J, leaving 10 bases unmatched. The CDR3 sequence is CASSQNRGRRNEQYF. In DNA form, the CDR3 reads TGTGCCAGCAGTCAAAACAGGGGGCGTCGCAACGAGCAGTACTTC.

This clone has just a few counts. The chain joins TRBV2 to TRBJ2-1; 7 bases are a match to TRBD2. CDR1 and CDR2 from the germline V gene are SNHLY and FYNNEI. This CDR3 comprises 15 residues. V shed 6 bases and J 7 bases; nucleotides not matched to a gene: 12. The CDR3 bases are TGTGCCAGCAGCCCGACGGGACTATTCGCGAATGAGCAGTTCTTC. This encodes CASSPTGLFANEQFF.

The chain's CDR3 is CASSQDPTYNEQFF. The CDR3 DNA follows: TGCGCCAGCAGCCAAGATCCCACCTACAATGAGCAGTTCTTC. The V gene is TRBV4-1, the J gene TRBJ2-1; D gene unclear. Germline V lookup: CDR1 MGHRA, CDR2 YSYEKL. The germline V and J ends were trimmed by 0 bases and 2 bases, with 5 bases remaining between them. This CDR3 has 14 residues.

The chain recombines TRBV6-5 with TRBJ1-2; no definite D call. The CDR3 loop spans 12 amino acids. V shed 6 bases and J shed 1 base, with 6 bases lying between them. The germline CDR1 and CDR2 sequences are MNHEY and SVGAGI. CDR3 sequence: CASSTINYGYTF. The DNA of the CDR3 is TGTGCCAGCAGCACAATTAACTATGGCTACACCTTC.

The chain couples TRBV5-1 to TRBJ2-1; 11 nucleotides line up with TRBD2. Trimming cost V 4 bases and J 4 bases; bases outside gene matches: 10. Per the germline V gene, CDR1 is SGHRS and CDR2 is YFSETQ. The CDR3 totals 17 residues. The CDR3 loop reads CASSPPVTSGGYNEQFF. The CDR3 nucleotides are TGCGCCAGCAGCCCGCCCGTTACTAGCGGGGGTTACAATGAGCAGTTCTTC.

The chain combines TRBV5-1 with TRBJ2-7; 8 bases line up with TRBD1. CDR1 and CDR2 (germline): SGHRS, YFSETQ. Trimming at V came to 1 base and at J to 0 bases, leaving 3 bases not matched to a gene. CDR3 length equals 15 residues. The CDR3 is CASSLRTGPSYEQYF. The CDR3 coding sequence is TGCGCCAGCAGCTTGAGGACAGGGCCCTCCTACGAGCAGTACTTC.

The V call is TRBV25-1, the J call TRBJ2-5, with TRBD1 as a possible D gene (5 bases). Near its end, the DNA agrees better with TRBJ2-7, so the J call may be wrong. Germline assignment: CDR1 MGHDK and CDR2 SYGVNS. The CDR3 consists of 13 residues. CDR3 bases: TGTGCCAGCAGTGGGGGCGGCTCTGGCGAGCAGTACTTC. This gives the protein CASSGGGSGEQYF.

The chain carries TRBV29-1 and TRBJ2-2; D is undetermined. Germline CDR1 SQVTM, CDR2 ANQGSEA. V gave up 6 bases and J gave up 5 bases, with 7 bases separating them. The CDR3 extends over 11 amino acids. CDR3 bases: TGCAGCGTGTTGAGGACCGGGGAGCTGTTTTTT. Its protein product is CSVLRTGELFF.

This chain links TRBV6-1 with TRBJ2-1; D not resolved. This CDR3 region has 15 residues. V lost 4 bases to trimming and J lost 2 bases, with 12 bases between them. Germline V gene lookup returns CDR1 MNHNS and CDR2 SASEGT. The CDR3 spells CASSALSDPYNEQFF. The CDR3 DNA is TGTGCCAGCAGTGCCTTAAGCGATCCCTACAATGAGCAGTTCTTC.

The chain uses TRBV28 and TRBJ1-3; 7 nucleotides align to TRBD1. The CDR3 is 14 residues long. Per germline, CDR1 MDHEN and CDR2 SYDVKM. V shed 2 bases, J shed 2 bases, and the junction held 0 bases outside the gene matches. CDR3 residues: CASSLTGAGNTIYF. In nucleotides, the CDR3 is TGTGCCAGCAGTTTAACAGGGGCTGGAAACACCATATATTTT.

V usage is TRBV4-1 and J usage is TRBJ1-5; no definite D call. The CDR3 is 14 amino acids. Per germline, CDR1 MGHRA and CDR2 YSYEKL. Trimming took off 3 bases at V and 3 bases at J, with 9 bases between the two ends. CDR3 bases: TGCGCCAGCAGCCAGGGGAGGTTCAATCAGCCCCAGCATTTT. It yields the protein CASSQGRFNQPQHF.

The genes are TRBV5-1 and TRBJ1-1; D remains unclear. This CDR3 comprises 15 residues. The germline V gene has CDR1 SGHRS and CDR2 YFSETQ. Trimming stripped 0 bases from V and 0 bases from J, with 9 bases between. CDR3 nucleotide sequence: TGCGCCAGCAGCTTGGTTGGAGCCTTGAACACTGAAGCTTTCTTT. Protein product: CASSLVGALNTEAFF.

The chain is built from TRBV27 and TRBJ2-1, with 10 bases fitting TRBD2. Germline-derived CDR1 and CDR2 are MNHEY and SMNVEV (reference sequence). The CDR3 runs 15 residues. V gave up 2 bases and J gave up 6 bases; unmatched junction bases: 4. This CDR3 is CASSLVSSGGNEQFF. CDR3 in DNA: TGTGCCAGCAGTTTAGTGTCTAGCGGGGGCAATGAGCAGTTCTTC.

Regarding this clone: The same CDR3 is also encoded by other DNA sequences in this sample. This chain uses TRBV7-9 with TRBJ2-6; D call uncertain. Germline CDR1 and CDR2: SEHNR and FQNEAQ (reference sequence). Trimming pared 5 bases from V and 2 bases from J, leaving 13 bases between. This CDR3 has 16 residues. DNA for the CDR3: TGTGCCAGCAGCACCCCGCTAGGTGCTGGGGCCAACGTCCTGACTTTC. Amino acid sequence: CASSTPLGAGANVLTF.